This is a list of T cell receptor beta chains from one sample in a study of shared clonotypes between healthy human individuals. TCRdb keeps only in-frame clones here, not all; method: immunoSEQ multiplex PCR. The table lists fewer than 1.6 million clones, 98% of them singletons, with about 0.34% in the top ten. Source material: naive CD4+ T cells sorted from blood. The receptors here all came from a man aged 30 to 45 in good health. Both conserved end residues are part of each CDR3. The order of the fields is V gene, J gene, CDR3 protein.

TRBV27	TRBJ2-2	CASLRLQNTGELFF
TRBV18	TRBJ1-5	CASSPYKRQGASNQPQHF
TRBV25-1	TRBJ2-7	CASSDQGGYEQYF
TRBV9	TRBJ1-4	CASSVGGPYEEKLFF
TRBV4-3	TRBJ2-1	CASSQESGSNWVEQFF
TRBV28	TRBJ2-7	CASSPLLTLRSYEQYF
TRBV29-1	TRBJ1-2	CSVDRGPGGYTF
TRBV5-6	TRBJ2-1	CASSLDRDGDEQFF
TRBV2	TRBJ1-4	CASSDRRPHEKLFF
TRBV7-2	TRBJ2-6	CASSELPGTGYSGANVLTF
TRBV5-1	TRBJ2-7	CASKGSTEVLYEQYF
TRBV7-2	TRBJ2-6	CASSLAGSGANVLTF
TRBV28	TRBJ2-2	CASSLQSGGRNTGELFF
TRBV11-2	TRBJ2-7	CASRNPGGDKKPYEQYF
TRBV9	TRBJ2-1	CASSVSSGSYNEQFF
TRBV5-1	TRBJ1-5	CASSLAPTGGDQPQHF
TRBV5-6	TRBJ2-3	CASSFWGARPRDTQYF
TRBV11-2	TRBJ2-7	CASSLESAGGRAYEQYF
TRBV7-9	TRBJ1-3	CASSLRTNGNTIYF
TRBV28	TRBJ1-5	CASSLDRAQGGNQPQHF
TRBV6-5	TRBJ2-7	CASSLTRMSYEQYF
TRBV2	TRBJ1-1	CASTREGGQGGDEAFF
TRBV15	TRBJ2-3	CATSGRGGAEYTDTQYF
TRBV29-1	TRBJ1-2	CSVSDRGQGGYTF
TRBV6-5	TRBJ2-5	CASSWTGGLETQYF
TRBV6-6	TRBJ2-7	CASMGDRGLVYEQYF
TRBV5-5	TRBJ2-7	CASSFTSGLYEQYF
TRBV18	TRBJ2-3	CAGHNRRGSTDTQYF
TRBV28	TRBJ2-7	CASSPGGQTTYEQYF
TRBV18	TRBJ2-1	CASSPGGSYNEQFF
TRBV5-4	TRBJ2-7	CASRRELAGDPYEQYF